Sequencing of this TCR beta chain was carried out in a study of T cell responses to AZD1222 COVID-19 vaccine. For the study at large: Pooling of second doses given at about 4 or about 12 weeks was done. General study points: Breadth and depth of Spike-specific TCRs rose after two AZD1222 doses. Females outnumbered males among donors, who were mostly white British; clonal diversity was possibly underestimated.

This CDR3 has 15 residues. Germline lookup yields CDR1 SGHTA and CDR2 FQGNSA. The V end was cut by 1 base, the J end by 5 bases, with 15 bases between. TCRdb's copy holds only in-frame clones and misses some; the assay was immunoSEQ multiplex PCR. The table has roughly 180,000 clones, less than 95% seen once. This clone appeared a single time. Its target is not known. This sequence joins TRBV7-2 and TRBJ2-7, with TRBD1 as a possible D gene (6 bases). This TCR was sampled from an adult in good health. Sample: peripheral blood, taken on day 0 of AZD1222 vaccination. The CDR3 DNA reads as TGTGCCAGCAGCTTAGGGGTGGCAGGGGTTGACGAGCAGTACTTC. It is translated as CASSLGVAGVDEQYF.